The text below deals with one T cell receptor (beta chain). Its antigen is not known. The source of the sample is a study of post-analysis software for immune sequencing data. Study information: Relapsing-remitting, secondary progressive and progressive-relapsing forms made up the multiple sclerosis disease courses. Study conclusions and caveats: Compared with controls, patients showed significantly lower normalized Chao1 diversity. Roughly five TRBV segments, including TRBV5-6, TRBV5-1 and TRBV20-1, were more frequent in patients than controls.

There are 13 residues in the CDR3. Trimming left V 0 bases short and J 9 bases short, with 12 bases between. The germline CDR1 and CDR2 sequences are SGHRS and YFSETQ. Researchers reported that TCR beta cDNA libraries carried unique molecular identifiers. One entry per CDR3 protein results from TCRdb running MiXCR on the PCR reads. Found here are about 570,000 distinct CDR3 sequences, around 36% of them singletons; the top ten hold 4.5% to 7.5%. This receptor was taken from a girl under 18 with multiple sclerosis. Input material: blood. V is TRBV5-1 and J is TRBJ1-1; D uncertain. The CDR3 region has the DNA TGCGCCAGCAGCTTGGGCAGGCAGGAGAAAGCTTTCTTT. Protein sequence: CASSLGRQEKAFF.